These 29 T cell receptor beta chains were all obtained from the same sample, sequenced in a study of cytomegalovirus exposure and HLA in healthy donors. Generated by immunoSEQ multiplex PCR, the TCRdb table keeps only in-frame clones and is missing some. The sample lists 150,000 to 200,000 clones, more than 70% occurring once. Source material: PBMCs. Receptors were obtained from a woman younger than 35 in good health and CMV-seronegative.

Written as DNA, the CDR3 is TGTGCCAGCTCACCAGAATTGGGGCTGTTCTATGGCTACACCTTC. Encoded protein: CASSPELGLFYGYTF. This chain connects TRBV18 to TRBJ1-2; tentatively, D is TRBD1 (5 bases). The CDR3 spans 15 residues. V was shortened by 2 bases and J by 4 bases, with 14 bases between the two germline ends. CDR1 and CDR2 (germline): KGHSH, LQKENI.

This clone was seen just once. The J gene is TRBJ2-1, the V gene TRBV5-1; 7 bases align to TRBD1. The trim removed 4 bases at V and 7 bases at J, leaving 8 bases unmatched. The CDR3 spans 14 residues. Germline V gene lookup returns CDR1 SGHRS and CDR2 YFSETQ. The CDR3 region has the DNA TGCGCCAGCAGCGTACAGGGGATGTTTAATGAGCAGTTCTTC. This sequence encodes CASSVQGMFNEQFF. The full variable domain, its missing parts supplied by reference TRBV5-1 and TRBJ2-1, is KAGVTQTPRYLIKTRGQQVTLSCSPISGHRSVSWYQQTPGQGLQFLFEYFSETQRNKGNFPGRFSGRQFSNSRSEMNVSTLELGDSALYLCASSVQGMFNEQFFGPGTRLTVL.

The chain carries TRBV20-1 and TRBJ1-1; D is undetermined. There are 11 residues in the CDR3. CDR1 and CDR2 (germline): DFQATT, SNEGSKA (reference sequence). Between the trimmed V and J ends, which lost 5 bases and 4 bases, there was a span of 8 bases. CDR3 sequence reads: CSASQVTEAFF. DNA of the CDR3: TGCAGTGCTTCCCAGGTCACTGAAGCTTTCTTT.

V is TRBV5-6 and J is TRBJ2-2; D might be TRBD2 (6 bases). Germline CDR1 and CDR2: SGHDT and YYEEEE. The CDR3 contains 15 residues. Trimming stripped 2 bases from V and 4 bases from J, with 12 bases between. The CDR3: CASSLAGSGTGELFF. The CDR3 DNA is TGTGCCAGCAGCTTAGCCGGGAGCGGCACCGGGGAGCTGTTTTTT.

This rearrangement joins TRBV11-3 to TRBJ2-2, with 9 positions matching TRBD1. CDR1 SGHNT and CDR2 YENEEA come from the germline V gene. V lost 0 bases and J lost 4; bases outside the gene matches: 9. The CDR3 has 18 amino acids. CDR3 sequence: CASSLDPVGTGITGELFF. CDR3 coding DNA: TGTGCCAGCAGCTTAGATCCCGTGGGGACAGGGATCACCGGGGAGCTGTTTTTT.

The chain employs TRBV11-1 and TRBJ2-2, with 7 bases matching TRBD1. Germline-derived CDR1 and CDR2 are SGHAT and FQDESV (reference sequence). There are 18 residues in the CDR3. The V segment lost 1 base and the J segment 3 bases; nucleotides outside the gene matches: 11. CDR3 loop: CASSLGPPGGLDTGELFF. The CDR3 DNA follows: TGTGCCAGCAGCTTAGGCCCGCCAGGGGGATTGGACACCGGGGAGCTGTTTTTT. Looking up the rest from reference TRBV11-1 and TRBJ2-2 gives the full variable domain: EAEVAQSPRYKITEKSQAVAFWCDPISGHATLYWYRQILGQGPELLVQFQDESVVDDSQLPKDRFSAERLKGVDSTLKIQPAELGDSAMYLCASSLGPPGGLDTGELFFGEGSRLTVL.

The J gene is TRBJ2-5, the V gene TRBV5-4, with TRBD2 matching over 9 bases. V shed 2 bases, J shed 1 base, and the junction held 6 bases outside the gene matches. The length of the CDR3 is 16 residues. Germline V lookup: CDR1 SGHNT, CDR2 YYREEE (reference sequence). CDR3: CASSFGGGRAQETQYF. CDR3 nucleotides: TGTGCCAGCAGCTTTGGGGGCGGGAGGGCCCAAGAGACCCAGTACTTC.

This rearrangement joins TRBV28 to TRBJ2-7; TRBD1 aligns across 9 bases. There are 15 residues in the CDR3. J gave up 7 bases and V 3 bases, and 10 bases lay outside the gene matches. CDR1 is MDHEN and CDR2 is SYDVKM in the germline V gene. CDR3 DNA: TGTGCCAGCAGTTTCCCCGTTGGACAGGGGCGTGAGCAGTACTTC. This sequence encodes CASSFPVGQGREQYF.

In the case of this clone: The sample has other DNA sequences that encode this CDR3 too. CDR3 nucleotide sequence: TGTGCCAGCAGTCCCACCTGGACAGGAGATACTAATTCACCCCTCCACTTT. Translating gives CASSPTWTGDTNSPLHF. The rearrangement joins TRBV2 to TRBJ1-6, with 7 bases lining up with TRBD1. Germline V gene sequence: CDR1 SNHLY, CDR2 FYNNEI. There are 17 residues in the CDR3. With 5 bases clipped from V and 6 bases from J, the junction kept 13 bases outside the gene matches.

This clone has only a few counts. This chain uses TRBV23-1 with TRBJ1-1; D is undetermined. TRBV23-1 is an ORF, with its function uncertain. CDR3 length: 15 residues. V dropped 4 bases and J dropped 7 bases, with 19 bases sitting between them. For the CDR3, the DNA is TGCGCCAGCAGTCCCCTCGAGCTCACAGTAGTTGAAGCTTTCTTT. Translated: CASSPLELTVVEAFF.

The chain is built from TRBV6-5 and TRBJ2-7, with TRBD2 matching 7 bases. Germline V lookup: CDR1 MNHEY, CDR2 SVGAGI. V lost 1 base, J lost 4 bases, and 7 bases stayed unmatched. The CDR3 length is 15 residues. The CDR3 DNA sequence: TGTGCCAGCAGTTACTACCAGGGAGGGCAATACGAGCAGTACTTC. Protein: CASSYYQGGQYEQYF.

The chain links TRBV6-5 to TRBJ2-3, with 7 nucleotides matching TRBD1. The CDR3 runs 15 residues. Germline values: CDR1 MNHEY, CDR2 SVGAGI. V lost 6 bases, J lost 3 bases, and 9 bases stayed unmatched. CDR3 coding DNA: TGTGCCAGCAGCCTGACAGGGATGGAAACAGATACGCAGTATTTT. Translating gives CASSLTGMETDTQYF.

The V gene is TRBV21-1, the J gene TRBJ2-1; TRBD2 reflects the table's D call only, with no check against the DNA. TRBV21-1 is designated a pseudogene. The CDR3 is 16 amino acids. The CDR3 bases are TGTGCCAGCAGTGATGTATCAGCGGGGCTCTACAATGAGCAGTTCTTC. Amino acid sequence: CASSDVSAGLYNEQFF.

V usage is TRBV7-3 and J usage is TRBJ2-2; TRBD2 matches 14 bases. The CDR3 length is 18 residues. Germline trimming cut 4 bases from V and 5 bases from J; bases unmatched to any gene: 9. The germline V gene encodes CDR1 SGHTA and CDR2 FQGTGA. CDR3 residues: CASSSQPGLAGGTGELFF. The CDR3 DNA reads TGTGCCAGCAGCTCTCAACCAGGACTAGCGGGGGGAACCGGGGAGCTGTTTTTT.

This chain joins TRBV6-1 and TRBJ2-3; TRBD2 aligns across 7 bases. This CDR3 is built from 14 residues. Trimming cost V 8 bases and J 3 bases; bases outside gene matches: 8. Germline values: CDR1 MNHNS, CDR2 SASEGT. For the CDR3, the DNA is TGTGCCAGCTCGACTAGCAGCATGACAGATACGCAGTATTTT. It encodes CASSTSSMTDTQYF.

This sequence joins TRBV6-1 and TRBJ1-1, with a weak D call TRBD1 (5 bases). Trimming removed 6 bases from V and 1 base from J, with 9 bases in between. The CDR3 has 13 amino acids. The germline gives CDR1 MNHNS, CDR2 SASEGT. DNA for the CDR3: TGTGCCAGCAGCTATGGACAGAACACTGAAGCTTTCTTT. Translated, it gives CASSYGQNTEAFF.

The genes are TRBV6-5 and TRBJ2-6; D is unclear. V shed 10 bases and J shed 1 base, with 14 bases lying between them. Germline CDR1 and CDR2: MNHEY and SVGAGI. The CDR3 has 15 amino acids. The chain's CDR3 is CATKYEVSGANVLTF. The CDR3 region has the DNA TGTGCCACCAAATATGAGGTATCTGGGGCCAACGTCCTGACTTTC.

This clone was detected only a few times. CDR3 sequence reads: CASSSSYRGEKLSTDTQYF. The CDR3 DNA reads TGTGCCAGCAGCTCATCTTACAGGGGCGAAAAACTAAGCACAGATACGCAGTATTTT. The genes are TRBV7-6 and TRBJ2-3; 7 bases align to TRBD1. CDR1 SGHVS and CDR2 FNYEAQ come from the germline V gene. Unmatched junction bases numbered 16, after V lost 4 bases and J lost 0 bases. This CDR3 has 19 amino acids.

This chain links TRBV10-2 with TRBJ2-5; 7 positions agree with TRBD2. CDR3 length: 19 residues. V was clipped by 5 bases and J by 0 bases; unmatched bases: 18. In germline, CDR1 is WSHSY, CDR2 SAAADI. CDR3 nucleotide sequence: TGCGCCAGCAGTTGGCAGTTTAGAGAAGCGGGAAGGTACCAAGAGACCCAGTACTTC. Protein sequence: CASSWQFREAGRYQETQYF.

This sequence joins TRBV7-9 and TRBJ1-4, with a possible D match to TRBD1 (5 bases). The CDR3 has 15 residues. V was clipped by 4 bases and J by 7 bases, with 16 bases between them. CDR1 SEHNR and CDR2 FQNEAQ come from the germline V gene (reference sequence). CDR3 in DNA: TGTGCCAGCAGCTACCCCCGTGGGGCTGGTGAAAAACTGTTTTTT. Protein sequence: CASSYPRGAGEKLFF. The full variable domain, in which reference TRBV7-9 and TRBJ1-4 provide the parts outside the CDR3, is DTGVSQNPRHKITKRGQNVTFRCDPISEHNRLYWYRQTLGQGPEFLTYFQNEAQLEKSRLLSDRFSAERPKGSFSTLEIQRTEQGDSAMYLCASSYPRGAGEKLFFGSGTQLSVL.

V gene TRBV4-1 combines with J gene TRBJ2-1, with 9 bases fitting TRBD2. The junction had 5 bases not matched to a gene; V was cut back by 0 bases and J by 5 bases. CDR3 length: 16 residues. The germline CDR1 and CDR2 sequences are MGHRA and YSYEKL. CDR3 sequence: CASSQERLAGNNEQFF. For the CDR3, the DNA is TGCGCCAGCAGCCAAGAGCGGCTAGCGGGAAACAATGAGCAGTTCTTC.

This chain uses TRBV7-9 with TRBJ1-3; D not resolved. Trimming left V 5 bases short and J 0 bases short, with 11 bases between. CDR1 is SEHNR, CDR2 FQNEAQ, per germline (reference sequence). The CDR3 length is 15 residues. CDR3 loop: CASSLLFGSGNTIYF. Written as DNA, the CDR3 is TGTGCCAGCAGCCTGCTCTTCGGCTCTGGAAACACCATATATTTT.

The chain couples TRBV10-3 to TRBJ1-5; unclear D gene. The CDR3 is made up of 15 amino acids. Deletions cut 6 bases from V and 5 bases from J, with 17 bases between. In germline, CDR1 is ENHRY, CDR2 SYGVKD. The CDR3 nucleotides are TGTGCCATCAGCGCATTGGGAGGGATAGATCAGCCCCAGCATTTT. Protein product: CAISALGGIDQPQHF.

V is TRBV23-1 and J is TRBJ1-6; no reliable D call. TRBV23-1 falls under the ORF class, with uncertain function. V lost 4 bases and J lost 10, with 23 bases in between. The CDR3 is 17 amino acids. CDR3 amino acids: CASSPLTSTNGKSPLHF. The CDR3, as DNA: TGCGCCAGCAGTCCCTTGACATCGACGAATGGAAAGTCACCCCTCCACTTT.

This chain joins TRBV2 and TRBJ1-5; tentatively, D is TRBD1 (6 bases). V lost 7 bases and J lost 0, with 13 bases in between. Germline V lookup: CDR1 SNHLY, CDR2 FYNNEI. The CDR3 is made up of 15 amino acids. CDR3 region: CASTREGDSNQPQHF. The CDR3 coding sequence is TGTGCCAGCACCAGAGAGGGGGATAGCAATCAGCCCCAGCATTTT.

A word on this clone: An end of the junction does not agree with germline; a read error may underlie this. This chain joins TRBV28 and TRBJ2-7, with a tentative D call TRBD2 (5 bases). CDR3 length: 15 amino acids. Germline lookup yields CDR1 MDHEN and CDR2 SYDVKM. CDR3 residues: CASRYSLGAYVEQYF. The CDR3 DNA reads TGTGCAAGCAGGTACAGCTTGGGAGCGTACGTAGAGCAGTACTTC.

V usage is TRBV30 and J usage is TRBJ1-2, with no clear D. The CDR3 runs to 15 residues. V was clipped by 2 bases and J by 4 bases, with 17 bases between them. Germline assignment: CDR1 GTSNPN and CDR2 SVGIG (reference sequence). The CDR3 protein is CAWSLPRSPGYGYTF. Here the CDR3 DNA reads TGTGCCTGGAGTCTCCCCCGGTCCCCTGGCTATGGCTACACCTTC.

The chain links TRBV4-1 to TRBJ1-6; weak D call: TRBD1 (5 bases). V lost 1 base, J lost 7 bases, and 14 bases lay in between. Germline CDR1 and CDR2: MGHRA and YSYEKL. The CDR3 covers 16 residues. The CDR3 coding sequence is TGCGCCAGCAGCCAAGGCCACGGGCAGGGCAATTCACCCCTCCACTTT. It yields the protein CASSQGHGQGNSPLHF.

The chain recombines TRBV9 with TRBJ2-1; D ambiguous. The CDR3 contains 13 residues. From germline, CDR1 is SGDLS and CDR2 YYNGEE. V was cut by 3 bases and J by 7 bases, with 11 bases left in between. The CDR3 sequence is CASSGAAMNEQFF. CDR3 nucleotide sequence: TGTGCCAGCAGCGGTGCCGCGATGAATGAGCAGTTCTTC.